Sequencing of this T cell receptor (beta chain) was carried out in a study of shared clonotypes between healthy human individuals. The CDR3 length is 15 residues. V gave up 0 bases and J gave up 0 bases, with 7 bases separating them. Germline loops: CDR1 SGHRS, CDR2 YFSETQ. Assay execution took place at the deep level. The method was immunoSEQ multiplex PCR; TCRdb's version includes in-frame clones alone and lacks a portion of them. The top ten clones hold roughly 13% of a sample with some 470,000 clones, about 82% of them seen once. The rearrangement uses TRBV5-1 and TRBJ1-3; D ambiguous. What was sequenced was PBMCs. The source of this sequence is a middle-aged woman in good health. Some clones in this sample may be carry-over from other donors' samples. The CDR3 protein is CASSLAGLSGNTIYF. The CDR3 region has the DNA TGCGCCAGCAGCTTGGCGGGCCTCTCTGGAAACACCATATATTTT.